This T cell receptor beta chain derives from a study of shared clonotypes between healthy human individuals. CDR1 is MNHEY and CDR2 is SMNVEV in the germline V gene (reference sequence). The CDR3 consists of 15 residues. Losses at the gene ends were 5 bases for V and 3 bases for J; bases not matched to a gene: 1. Measured with immunoSEQ multiplex PCR; TCRdb has only the in-frame clones, and not every one. Counted here are around 990,000 clones, 60% to 80% occurring once; the ten biggest clones make up 0.7% to 0.95%. This clone has ten or more counts. This clonotype originated in a man between 18 and 35 years old in good health. Some clones in this sample may be carry-over from other donors' samples. The chain recombines TRBV27 with TRBJ2-3, with 14 bases fitting TRBD2. Sequencing input: memory CD4+ T cells from PBMCs. The subset denotes: CD45RA-negative fraction. In DNA form, the CDR3 reads TGTGCCAGCAGTCGACTAGCGGGAGGGACAGATACGCAGTATTTT. Translation: CASSRLAGGTDTQYF.